A selection of T cell receptor beta chains follows, all from one sample in a study of Ad26.COV2.S vaccination and SARS-CoV-2 variants. Profiling relied on immunoSEQ multiplex PCR, and the TCRdb table lists in-frame clones only, not all of them. The sample records 97,000 or so clones, 80% being singletons. The sequenced sample was peripheral blood, obtained after recovery from COVID-19. The source is a human donor who had recovered from COVID-19. Both conserved end residues are part of each CDR3. D genes are given only for firm matches. Rows may omit the clone size; those that give it use once, few, many or a size class.

D gene,V gene,J gene,clone size,CDR3 protein,CDR3 DNA
-,TRBV5-1,TRBJ1-1,-,CASSYGSSNTEAFF,TGCGCCAGCAGCTATGGCTCCTCGAACACTGAAGCTTTCTTT
-,TRBV15,TRBJ2-2,-,CATSRGETGELFF,TGTGCCACCAGCAGAGGGGAAACCGGGGAGCTGTTTTTT
-,TRBV20-1,TRBJ1-2,-,CSASIQGRVAYGYTF,TGCAGTGCTAGTATCCAGGGGAGGGTGGCGTATGGCTACACCTTC
-,TRBV4-2,TRBJ1-4,-,CASSQDYSPLATNEKLFF,TGTGCCAGCAGCCAAGATTATAGCCCGCTAGCAACTAATGAAAAACTGTTTTTT
-,TRBV6-1,TRBJ2-1,large,CASSDSLEGYNEQFF,TGTGCCAGCAGTGATTCCTTAGAGGGGTACAATGAGCAGTTCTTC
-,TRBV4-1,TRBJ2-5,few,CASSSPPTGRQETQYF,TGCGCCAGCAGCTCCCCTCCCACAGGCCGTCAAGAGACCCAGTACTTC
-,TRBV6-5,TRBJ1-5,-,CASRAGASSNQPQHF,TGTGCCAGCAGGGCCGGGGCATCTAGCAATCAGCCCCAGCATTTT
-,TRBV4-1,TRBJ2-3,once,CASSQVRVADTQYF,TGCGCCAGCAGCCAAGTCCGGGTGGCAGATACGCAGTATTTT
TRBD1,TRBV5-1,TRBJ2-7,-,CASSLEGAEYDEQYF,TGCGCCAGCAGCTTAGAGGGGGCGGAATACGACGAGCAGTACTTC
-,TRBV5-1,TRBJ1-5,-,CASSIGRNQPQHF,TGCGCCAGCAGCATAGGACGGAATCAGCCCCAGCATTTT
-,TRBV18,TRBJ1-5,once,CASSGVDSQAILGAQHF,TGTGCCAGCTCAGGGGTCGACTCACAGGCGATCCTTGGCGCCCAGCATTTT
-,TRBV14,TRBJ2-3,-,CASSQEVRAPDTDTQYF,TGTGCCAGCAGCCAAGAGGTGAGGGCACCAGACACAGATACGCAGTATTTT
-,TRBV9,TRBJ2-5,-,CASSTAPRLQETQYF,TGTGCCAGCAGCACTGCACCCAGGCTTCAAGAGACCCAGTACTTC
-,TRBV29-1,TRBJ1-2,few,CSVKPYGGLGYTF,TGCAGCGTAAAACCCTATGGGGGGCTTGGCTACACCTTC
TRBD1,TRBV2,TRBJ2-7,-,CARRDRGDEQYF,TGTGCCCGCCGGGACAGGGGCGACGAGCAGTACTTC
-,TRBV12-3/TRBV12-4,TRBJ2-3,-,CASSLLSTDTQYF,TGTGCCAGCAGTTTATTAAGCACAGATACGCAGTATTTT
-,TRBV11-2,TRBJ2-1,-,CASSLVEEQFF,TGTGCCAGCAGCTTAGTGGAGGAGCAGTTCTTC
-,TRBV28,TRBJ1-2,-,CASEGGSTNYGYTF,TGTGCCAGCGAGGGGGGCTCTACTAACTATGGCTACACCTTC
-,TRBV3-1/TRBV3-2,TRBJ1-4,-,CASSQGWGVDEKLFF,TGTGCCAGCAGCCAAGGGTGGGGGGTCGATGAAAAACTGTTTTTT
-,TRBV7-2,TRBJ1-1,-,CASRFQVTPEAFF,TGTGCCAGCAGATTTCAGGTTACCCCTGAAGCTTTCTTT
TRBD1,TRBV11-2,TRBJ2-2,many,CASSLGQGASGELFF,TGTGCCAGCAGCTTGGGACAGGGGGCTTCCGGGGAGCTGTTTTTT
-,TRBV4-2,TRBJ1-5,-,CASRLREGNQPQHF,TGTGCCAGCAGGCTAAGGGAGGGCAATCAGCCCCAGCATTTT
TRBD1,TRBV5-5,TRBJ2-3,-,CASSPQGAPDTQYF,TGTGCCAGCAGCCCACAGGGGGCCCCAGATACGCAGTATTTT
-,TRBV7-9,TRBJ2-1,once,CASSQWGVGVGSYNEQFF,TGTGCCAGCAGCCAATGGGGGGTTGGGGTAGGCTCCTACAATGAGCAGTTCTTC
-,TRBV28,TRBJ2-1,once,CASSFPGLSSYNEQFF,TGTGCCAGCAGTTTCCCGGGGTTAAGCTCCTACAATGAGCAGTTCTTC
-,TRBV5-1,TRBJ2-7,once,CASSQMSTGDYEQYF,TGCGCCAGCAGCCAGATGTCGACAGGTGACTACGAGCAGTACTTC
TRBD2,TRBV6-2/TRBV6-3,TRBJ2-5,-,CASSKWTSGGLETQYF,TGTGCCAGCAGTAAATGGACTAGCGGGGGGTTGGAGACCCAGTACTTC
-,TRBV11-2,TRBJ1-2,-,CASSFGTFSGYTF,TGTGCCAGCAGCTTTGGGACATTCAGTGGCTACACCTTC
-,TRBV6-5,TRBJ2-5,-,CASSLDSPGKTQYF,TGTGCCAGCAGTTTAGACAGTCCGGGGAAGACCCAGTACTTC
-,TRBV4-2,TRBJ1-2,-,CASSSLDGNYGYTF,TGTGCCAGCAGCTCTCTTGACGGGAACTATGGCTACACCTTC
TRBD2,TRBV15,TRBJ2-3,few,CATSRETSGPDTQYF,TGTGCCACCAGCAGAGAGACTAGCGGGCCAGATACGCAGTATTTT
-,TRBV5-1,TRBJ2-7,-,CASSLDGTFYEQYF,TGCGCCAGCAGCTTGGACGGAACATTCTACGAGCAGTACTTC
-,TRBV12-5,TRBJ2-1,-,CASGLGLGDEQFF,TGTGCTAGTGGTTTGGGTTTGGGGGATGAGCAGTTCTTC